Below, 13 T cell receptor beta chains from the same sample are listed, as sequenced in a study of blood T cell repertoires in COVID-19. Clones were sequenced by immunoSEQ multiplex PCR, and TCRdb holds only the in-frame ones, with some missing. Counted here are 150,000 to 200,000 clones, 86% occurring once; the ten biggest clones make up approximately 11%. Specimen: peripheral blood. These receptor sequences come from a woman aged 55-70 years with COVID-19, enrolled during active disease.

The chain has TRBV5-1 and TRBJ1-3, with a possible D match to TRBD1 (5 bases). Trimming removed 3 bases at V and 0 bases at J, with 7 bases between. This CDR3 contains 14 residues. CDR1 is SGHRS and CDR2 is YFSETQ in the germline V gene. This chain's CDR3 is CASSSQGSGNTIYF. In DNA, the CDR3 is TGCGCCAGCAGCTCCCAGGGCTCTGGAAACACCATATATTTT.

The table lists this clone with a few counts. The J gene is TRBJ1-5, the V gene TRBV9; 7 nucleotides align to TRBD1. The CDR3 spans 15 residues. V trimming: 5 bases; J trimming: 0 bases; junction bases outside the gene matches: 5. The germline gives CDR1 SGDLS, CDR2 YYNGEE. The CDR3: CASSSGTVSNQPQHF. CDR3 nucleotides: TGTGCCAGCAGTTCCGGGACAGTTAGCAATCAGCCCCAGCATTTT.

This sequence joins TRBV24-1 and TRBJ2-2; 12 bases line up with TRBD2. This CDR3 has 19 residues. The germline gives CDR1 KGHDR, CDR2 SFDVKD. Trimming removed 3 bases from V and 5 bases from J; junction bases left unmatched: 12. The CDR3 DNA reads as TGTGCCACCAGTGATACCCTTCCCGGACTAGCGGGACGGACCGGGGAGCTGTTTTTT. This translates into CATSDTLPGLAGRTGELFF.

This clone was picked up a small number of times. This chain connects TRBV30 to TRBJ1-4; possibly TRBD1 for D (6 bases). Trimming stripped 0 bases from V and 8 bases from J, with 19 bases between. Germline V lookup: CDR1 GTSNPN, CDR2 SVGIG (reference sequence). The CDR3 length is 16 residues. The CDR3 loop reads CAWSVGLGSRGEKLFF. As DNA, the CDR3 is TGTGCCTGGAGTGTAGGGCTCGGATCGAGGGGGGAAAAACTGTTTTTT.

The V gene is TRBV10-3, the J gene TRBJ2-7, with TRBD1 matching 10 bases. Germline CDR1 is ENHRY and CDR2 is SYGVKD. V was clipped by 6 bases and J by 5 bases; unmatched bases: 10. The CDR3 contains 15 residues. As DNA, the CDR3 is TGTGCCATCAGACAGACAGGGGGCGCCGGGGACGAGCAGTACTTC. It codes for CAIRQTGGAGDEQYF.

The J gene is TRBJ1-5, the V gene TRBV30; D gene ambiguous. CDR3 length: 13 residues. The V and J ends lost 0 bases and 13 bases respectively, with 16 bases between them. Germline CDR1 GTSNPN, CDR2 SVGIG (reference sequence). The CDR3 bases are TGTGCCTGGAGTGTAGGAGGAGGGATGACGCAGCATTTT. This gives the protein CAWSVGGGMTQHF.

This chain uses TRBV9 with TRBJ2-2; 8 nucleotides match TRBD1. The CDR3 loop spans 16 amino acids. V gave up 6 bases and J gave up 1 base; unmatched junction bases: 8. Per germline, CDR1 SGDLS and CDR2 YYNGEE. The CDR3 loop is CASNPTGALNTGELFF. Here the CDR3 DNA reads TGTGCCAGCAACCCGACAGGGGCCTTGAACACCGGGGAGCTGTTTTTT.

CDR3 amino acids: CASSTWWSSYNEQFF. CDR3 sequence (DNA): TGCGCCAGCAGCACCTGGTGGAGTTCCTACAATGAGCAGTTCTTC. The chain is built from TRBV5-1 and TRBJ2-1; D unclear. Trimming shortened V by 4 bases and J by 1 base, and 12 bases separated the two germline ends. Germline V gene data show CDR1 as SGHRS and CDR2 as YFSETQ. The CDR3 spans 15 residues.

This chain links TRBV28 with TRBJ1-2; D is unclear. The germline gives CDR1 MDHEN, CDR2 SYDVKM. The V end lost 10 bases, the J end lost 4 bases, and 10 bases lay between the germline ends. The CDR3 is made up of 11 amino acids. CDR3 residues: CATTPLYGYTF. CDR3 coding DNA: TGTGCCACAACACCCCTCTATGGCTACACCTTC.

The chain links TRBV27 to TRBJ2-5; TRBD2 matches 9 bases. V lost 8 bases to trimming and J lost 5 bases; unmatched junction nucleotides: 9. This CDR3 comprises 14 residues. Germline CDR1 MNHEY, CDR2 SMNVEV (reference sequence). In nucleotides, the CDR3 is TGTGCCAGCGGCCCGGGACTAGCCAGGGAGACCCAGTACTTC. As protein: CASGPGLARETQYF.

This clone was seen a single time. The V and J genes are TRBV6-1 and TRBJ1-1; D ambiguous. CDR3 length: 15 residues. V gave up 1 base and J gave up 5 bases, with 14 bases separating them. Germline CDR1 reads MNHNS; CDR2 reads SASEGT. Written as DNA, the CDR3 is TGTGCCAGCAGTGAAGATAACTCCGGCGGTACTGAAGCTTTCTTT. Amino acids: CASSEDNSGGTEAFF.

This chain links TRBV7-9 with TRBJ2-3, with D maybe TRBD2 (5 bases). Trimming stripped 4 bases from V and 2 bases from J, with 10 bases between. Germline CDR1 and CDR2: SEHNR and FQNEAQ (reference sequence). The CDR3 runs 14 residues. The CDR3 region has the DNA TGTGCCAGCAGCTATCCGACTAACACAGATACGCAGTATTTT. It translates to CASSYPTNTDTQYF.

The V call is TRBV19, the J call TRBJ2-5, with a weak D call TRBD2 (5 bases). This CDR3 spans 13 amino acids. Germline-derived CDR1 and CDR2 are LNHDA and SQIVND (reference sequence). Between the trimmed V and J ends, which lost 1 base and 5 bases, there was a span of 8 bases. CDR3 in DNA: TGTGCCAGTAGTATAGTAGCGAAGGAGACCCAGTACTTC. Translated: CASSIVAKETQYF.